The rows below give T cell receptor beta chains drawn from one sample of a study of response to subunit inactivated influenza vaccine. TCRdb reprocessed the RT-PCR reads via MiXCR and lists one record per CDR3 protein. The data hold around 750,000 distinct CDR3 sequences, with over 20% observed a single time. Sequences were derived from PBMCs from blood, sampled more than 4 days after vaccination. These receptors were obtained from a man over 45 who received an inactivated influenza vaccine. CDR3s leave out the opening cysteine and the closing phenylalanine or tryptophan. Fields, in order: clone size, D gene, V gene, CDR3 protein. D genes are given only for firm matches. Size is omitted from some rows. Given values are once, few, many or a class for expanded clones.

clone size: NA
D gene: NA
V gene: TRBV20-1
CDR3 protein: SARTVGYEQY

clone size: many
D gene: TRBD1
V gene: TRBV7-8
CDR3 protein: ASGRQGAYNEQF

clone size: many
D gene: TRBD1
V gene: TRBV20-1
CDR3 protein: SGNYRGNEQF

clone size: many
D gene: NA
V gene: TRBV12-3/TRBV12-4
CDR3 protein: ASSLFGSSTDTQY

clone size: NA
D gene: NA
V gene: TRBV10-3
CDR3 protein: AISEKGIWETQY

clone size: NA
D gene: NA
V gene: TRBV29-1
CDR3 protein: SVRDTATNEKLF

clone size: NA
D gene: NA
V gene: TRBV20-1
CDR3 protein: SAREFMENTEAF

clone size: NA
D gene: NA
V gene: TRBV27
CDR3 protein: ASSLQDFANTGELF

clone size: NA
D gene: TRBD1
V gene: TRBV7-8
CDR3 protein: ASSPSSLGQGQETQY

clone size: few
D gene: TRBD2
V gene: TRBV7-9
CDR3 protein: ASSSPGTRVTGELF

clone size: few
D gene: TRBD1
V gene: TRBV19
CDR3 protein: ASNPGDRVYEQY

clone size: NA
D gene: TRBD2
V gene: TRBV14
CDR3 protein: ASTRAGTNTGELF

clone size: NA
D gene: NA
V gene: TRBV20-1
CDR3 protein: SARRDESYEQY

clone size: NA
D gene: TRBD2
V gene: TRBV20-1
CDR3 protein: SAEGLAGGPKETQY

clone size: NA
D gene: NA
V gene: TRBV24-1
CDR3 protein: ATSDLARNPSGANVLT

clone size: NA
D gene: NA
V gene: TRBV7-2
CDR3 protein: ASSLTDTGGELF

clone size: few
D gene: TRBD1
V gene: TRBV15
CDR3 protein: ATSRDLGQGSYEQY

clone size: NA
D gene: TRBD1
V gene: TRBV3-1
CDR3 protein: ASSQGTGIHTDTQY

clone size: NA
D gene: NA
V gene: TRBV5-1
CDR3 protein: ASSGGPAQETQY

clone size: NA
D gene: NA
V gene: TRBV20-1
CDR3 protein: SARSGQNAEAF

clone size: NA
D gene: NA
V gene: TRBV20-1
CDR3 protein: SASPQGPTEAF

clone size: NA
D gene: NA
V gene: TRBV20-1
CDR3 protein: SARGPPGEYGYT

clone size: NA
D gene: NA
V gene: TRBV6-5
CDR3 protein: ASSYGRSRADTQY

clone size: NA
D gene: NA
V gene: TRBV7-9
CDR3 protein: ASSLYNREKTF

clone size: NA
D gene: TRBD1
V gene: TRBV12-3/TRBV12-4
CDR3 protein: ASSFGTENTGELF

clone size: few
D gene: TRBD2
V gene: TRBV6-5
CDR3 protein: ASSSYKAGGYEQY

clone size: few
D gene: NA
V gene: TRBV7-2
CDR3 protein: ASSLQGWLNTGELF

clone size: NA
D gene: TRBD1
V gene: TRBV20-1
CDR3 protein: SARPGTGMADTQY

clone size: few
D gene: TRBD1
V gene: TRBV20-1
CDR3 protein: SARGSDRGGGYT

clone size: few
D gene: TRBD1
V gene: TRBV12-3/TRBV12-4
CDR3 protein: ASSPYGQGVRF

clone size: few
D gene: NA
V gene: TRBV28
CDR3 protein: ASTYSGGVMNTEAF

clone size: NA
D gene: TRBD2
V gene: TRBV20-1
CDR3 protein: SARSGTSGGFYNEQF

clone size: NA
D gene: NA
V gene: TRBV12-3/TRBV12-4
CDR3 protein: ASSLSDRPFYEQY

clone size: few
D gene: NA
V gene: TRBV7-9
CDR3 protein: ASSLWGVKGWIHEQF

clone size: NA
D gene: NA
V gene: TRBV2
CDR3 protein: ASSEGPGGQETQY

clone size: many
D gene: TRBD2
V gene: TRBV6-5
CDR3 protein: ASSSPGLAGGYQETQY

clone size: many
D gene: NA
V gene: TRBV5-1
CDR3 protein: ASRGEETQY

clone size: few
D gene: NA
V gene: TRBV9
CDR3 protein: ASSVEYLGWGSPYNEQF

clone size: NA
D gene: NA
V gene: TRBV20-1
CDR3 protein: SASDSGYTQY